What follows describes a single T cell receptor (beta chain). The data are from a study of control samples from healthy donors and cancer patients. TCRdb's table, derived via immunoSEQ multiplex PCR, lists solely in-frame clones and lacks some. The sample gives some 120,000 clones, about 93% of which show up once; approximately 1.7% is in the top ten. Germline loops: CDR1 KGHSH, CDR2 LQKENI. The CDR3 has 16 residues. Trimming removed 3 bases at V and 4 bases at J, with 15 bases between. This sequence was found in a middle-aged man with head and neck cancer. Sequencing was carried out using PBMCs. The chain has TRBV18 and TRBJ2-2; no firm D call. In DNA form, the CDR3 reads TGTGCCAGCTCACCCATTGACTCCCCAGGCACCGGGGAGCTGTTTTTT. Translation gives CASSPIDSPGTGELFF.